This T cell receptor beta chain appears in the sequencing data of a study of CD8+CD57+ T cells in acquired aplastic anemia. V lost 0 bases to trimming and J lost 3 bases; unmatched junction nucleotides: 5. Germline CDR1 and CDR2: SGHDT and YYEEEE. This CDR3 has 16 amino acids. Patients who underwent sequencing had shown CD8+CD57+ cell expansion by flow cytometry. Both TCR beta VDJ combination and CDR3 sequence profiling were carried out. Genomic DNA was the template for this profiling. TCRdb used MiXCR to reprocess the reads, holding one entry per CDR3 protein. The sample yields 150,000 to 160,000 distinct CDR3 sequences, about 48% seen once.

The TCR sequence derives from a human donor with aplastic anemia. The sample comprised sorted CD4+, CD8+, or CD8+CD57+ T cells (not recorded which) from PBMCs. The chain uses TRBV5-6 and TRBJ1-4, with TRBD1 identical over 7 bases. CDR3: CASSLGTGVANEKLFF. CDR3 in DNA: TGTGCCAGCAGCTTGGGAACAGGGGTCGCTAATGAAAAACTGTTTTTT.